This entry features one T cell receptor beta chain sequence. No antigen is known for it. No base quality information exists; no much larger clone differs at one position. The data originate from a study of T cell changes during pregnancy in multiple sclerosis (dated by TCRdb to about 2019). Looking at the study overall: In women with multiple sclerosis, the researchers looked at how the T cell repertoire shifted as pregnancy progressed.

From its cysteine to its phenylalanine, the CDR3 spans 14 amino acids. Here the CDR3 DNA is all that survives: 42 bases in frame from base 1. From the germline V gene, CDR1 is LGHNA and CDR2 is YNFKEQ. V was cut back by 0 bases and J by 3 bases, leaving a gap of 5 bases between them. Library preparation employed the immunoSEQ multiplex PCR assay. In TCRdb, the immuneACCESS table is reduced to in-frame sequences with V and J assigned. These tables do not hold every clone; where another copy was compared, an unresolved V gene accounts for under half, and the others remain unexplained. This sample is represented by tens of thousands of clones; around 92% of them were singletons. Clones ranked in the top ten supply 1% to 1.5% of the sample.

This receptor was identified in a female donor with multiple sclerosis, enrolled in a pregnancy study. Sequencing was performed on peripheral blood. The sequence links TRBV4-2 to TRBJ2-2, with the D gene uncertain. CDR3 sequence: CASSQEWDTGELFF. The DNA reads as follows: TGTGCCAGCAGCCAAGAGTGGGACACCGGGGAGCTGTTTTTT.